This TCR beta chain was found in a study of T cells in tumors after PD-1 blockade. Study background: Either cemiplimab 350 mg every 2 weeks or pembrolizumab 200 mg every 3 weeks was given. Study conclusions and caveats: Clonal replacement was seen across treatment, not between pre-treatment samples. After therapy, most expanded exhausted CD8+ clones were absent pre-treatment, suggesting clonal replacement.

This clone was seen a few times. Its antigen is not identified. The CDR3 totals 14 residues. Trimming took off 6 bases at V and 4 bases at J, with 13 bases between the two ends. CDR1 WSHSY and CDR2 SAAADI come from the germline V gene. Profiled with immunoSEQ multiplex PCR; TCRdb holds only in-frame clones, not every one. This sample has roughly 8,200 clones, with around two thirds found just once. Sequencing used tumor tissue, obtained after anti-PD-1 treatment. The receptor was isolated from a human donor with basal cell carcinoma. This chain joins TRBV10-2 and TRBJ2-1; D is possibly TRBD2 (6 bases). CDR3: CASRPGLSYNEQFF. The DNA of the CDR3 is TGCGCCAGCAGGCCGGGACTTAGTTACAATGAGCAGTTCTTC.